Each of the 13 T cell receptor beta chains below was sequenced from the same sample in a study of blood T cells in healthy people across ages. The authors ran a second PCR of roughly 6 to 12 cycles using a sample-barcoded 5' primer and a J-beta primer mix. TCRdb called the 5' RACE reads again in MiXCR, with one record for every CDR3 protein. Here the sample spans 1,300,000 or so distinct CDR3 sequences, approximately 59% being singletons. The specimen was blood. These receptor sequences come from a man between 18 and 35 years old in good health.

This rearrangement joins TRBV7-2 to TRBJ2-1, with D unclear. The CDR3 has 15 residues. Looked up from germline, CDR1 is SGHTA and CDR2 is FQGNSA. Trimming took 5 bases from V and 8 from J, leaving 19 bases between them. The CDR3 protein is CASSPTVQYHDEQFF. CDR3 DNA: TGTGCCAGCAGCCCCACGGTTCAGTACCACGATGAGCAGTTCTTC.

This sequence joins TRBV24-1 and TRBJ2-1; 7 bases agree with TRBD1. From germline, CDR1 is KGHDR and CDR2 SFDVKD. The CDR3 is 16 amino acids. With V trimmed by 3 bases and J by 4 bases, 8 bases remained unmatched. The CDR3 bases are TGTGCCACCAGTGATCCGACAGGGCGACGTTACAATGAGCAGTTCTTC. Protein sequence: CATSDPTGRRYNEQFF.

The chain's CDR3 is CASSQTGGPSSAYEQYF. Here the CDR3 DNA reads TGCGCCAGCAGCCAAACGGGGGGGCCTAGCAGCGCTTACGAGCAGTACTTC. The chain links TRBV4-1 to TRBJ2-7, with TRBD2 matching over 8 bases. V was pared by 2 bases and J by 4 bases, with 13 bases of the junction left unmatched. This CDR3 has 17 amino acids. CDR1 is MGHRA, CDR2 YSYEKL, per germline.

The gene calls are TRBV20-1 and TRBJ2-1; no reliable D call. The CDR3 covers 12 residues. Trimming removed 6 bases from V and 8 bases from J, with 14 bases in between. CDR1 DFQATT and CDR2 SNEGSKA come from the germline V gene (reference sequence). CDR3 protein: CSAPRSGDEQFF. As DNA, the CDR3 is TGCAGTGCCCCCCGTTCCGGCGATGAGCAGTTCTTC.

This clonotype was counted a single time. The V gene is TRBV4-2, the J gene TRBJ2-3; possibly TRBD1 or TRBD2 for D (5 bases each). Trimming removed 4 bases at V and 3 bases at J, with 23 bases between. This CDR3 is built from 18 residues. Germline lookup yields CDR1 LGHNA and CDR2 YNFKEQ. CDR3 sequence: CASSPFSSGTSVTDTQYF. DNA of the CDR3: TGTGCCAGCAGCCCCTTCTCCTCCGGGACCAGCGTAACAGATACGCAGTATTTT.

The genes are TRBV6-2 or TRBV6-3 and TRBJ2-7, with D possibly called TRBD1 or TRBD2 (5 bases each). The CDR3 has 13 amino acids. Germline V CDR1 and CDR2: MNHEY, SVGEGT. The ends were cut back, 11 bases at V and 0 bases at J, with 14 bases in the middle. The CDR3 spells CAAGTPSSYEQYF. The DNA of the CDR3 is TGTGCCGCAGGGACGCCGAGCTCCTACGAGCAGTACTTC.

V usage is TRBV20-1 and J usage is TRBJ2-1; 8 nucleotides agree with TRBD2. CDR3 length: 14 amino acids. Germline CDR1 and CDR2: DFQATT and SNEGSKA (reference sequence). Trimming cost V 3 bases and J 5 bases; bases outside gene matches: 6. CDR3 residues: CSASGRGVNNEQFF. The CDR3, as DNA: TGCAGTGCTAGCGGGCGGGGGGTAAACAATGAGCAGTTCTTC.

This clonotype was seen more than once but under ten times. The chain has TRBV29-1 and TRBJ1-2, with unresolved D. CDR1 SQVTM and CDR2 ANQGSEA come from the germline V gene. There are 12 residues in the CDR3. The ends were cut back, 4 bases at V and 2 bases at J, with 8 bases in the middle. The CDR3 loop is CSVVWQNYGYTF. The CDR3, as DNA: TGCAGCGTTGTTTGGCAGAACTATGGCTACACCTTC.

The CDR3 DNA sequence: TGCGCCAGCAGCCAAGGCGGGGCGGGGCACGAGCAGTACTTC. It specifies CASSQGGAGHEQYF. J is TRBJ2-5 and V is TRBV4-1; a weak D match, TRBD2 (6 bases). The J call may be wrong; the DNA end is better matched by TRBJ2-7. The CDR3 runs to 14 residues. From germline, CDR1 is MGHRA and CDR2 YSYEKL.

The gene calls are TRBV10-3 and TRBJ1-2; D gene uncertain. Per the germline V gene, CDR1 is ENHRY and CDR2 is SYGVKD. The CDR3 is 11 residues long. The V end lost 3 bases, the J end lost 9 bases, and 8 bases lay between the germline ends. CDR3 coding DNA: TGTGCCATCAGTGAAGTGGGCCGCTACACCTTC. It is translated as CAISEVGRYTF.

V and J are TRBV29-1 and TRBJ2-7, with no clear D. CDR1 and CDR2 (germline): SQVTM, ANQGSEA. With 5 bases removed from V and 2 bases from J, the gap between germline ends came to 13 bases. CDR3 length: 13 amino acids. CDR3 bases: TGCAGCGTTCAAGCTAAAGGACCCTACGAGCAGTACTTC. This gives the protein CSVQAKGPYEQYF.

The V gene is TRBV4-1, the J gene TRBJ1-4; D possibly corresponds to TRBD1 (6 bases). This CDR3 is 15 amino acids long. V lost 4 bases and J lost 12, with 21 bases in between. Germline loops: CDR1 MGHRA, CDR2 YSYEKL. The CDR3 sequence: CASSRQPGVNEELFF. The CDR3 DNA is TGCGCCAGCAGCCGTCAACCAGGGGTCAACGAAGAACTGTTTTTT.

The V gene is TRBV7-2, the J gene TRBJ1-2, with D possibly being TRBD1 (6 bases). The CDR3 runs 15 residues. CDR1 is SGHTA, CDR2 FQGNSA, per germline. V lost 6 bases, J lost 3 bases, and 17 bases lay in between. The chain's CDR3 is CASRRGGQDHYGYTF. For the CDR3, the DNA is TGTGCCAGCAGGCGCGGGGGGCAGGACCACTATGGCTACACCTTC.